The source of this T cell receptor beta chain is a study of T cells in Graves' hyperthyroidism and ophthalmopathy. Study-level information: At the time of initial diagnosis and before any treatment, peripheral blood was collected. Whole-study findings and limits: Appearing also in blood were most of the thyroid clonotypes expanded above 0.001. The model anticipated ophthalmopathy a median about six months pre-onset.

This clonotype was seen ten or more times. Its matching antigen is unknown. Researchers barred patients who had uncontrolled infection, other autoimmune disease, pregnancy or lactation. What was amplified from RNA transcripts were TCR beta CDR3 regions. The HTBI primer set drove a first-round RT-PCR of the TCR CDR3. In TCRdb, the multiplex PCR reads were re-called with MiXCR into one record per CDR3 protein. The sample contains approximately 360,000 distinct CDR3 sequences, 25% of which appear only once. Germline V gene sequence: CDR1 DFQATT, CDR2 SNEGSKA (reference sequence). V shed 6 bases and J 5 bases; nucleotides not matched to a gene: 9. The CDR3 totals 15 residues.

The source material was blood. The chain is built from TRBV20-1 and TRBJ2-7; 14 positions match TRBD2. This TCR came from a man in his fifties or sixties with Graves' hyperthyroidism. CDR3 residues: CSALGGTSGRHEQYF. The CDR3 DNA reads TGCAGTGCCCTGGGGGGGACTAGCGGGAGACACGAGCAGTACTTC.